This T cell receptor beta chain was sequenced during a study of response to subunit inactivated influenza vaccine. Germline V gives CDR1 SGHAT, CDR2 FQNNGV. The CDR3 spans 15 residues. V gave up 5 bases and J gave up 4 bases; unmatched junction bases: 7. Notes on the study in general: New T cells are recruited in small numbers by each seasonal influenza vaccination, according to the authors' suggestion.

TCRdb re-derived calls from the RT-PCR reads in MiXCR, one entry per CDR3 protein. This table holds some 500,000 distinct CDR3 sequences, approximately 13% found once. Remarks on this clonotype: What it recognizes is unknown.

The receptor comes from a man in his fifties or sixties who received an inactivated influenza vaccine. The sample was PBMCs from blood, taken 45 days after vaccination. This sequence joins TRBV11-2 and TRBJ2-5; 10 nucleotides match TRBD2. CDR3 coding DNA: TGTGCCAGCAGCATAGGAACTAGCGGGACAGAGACCCAGTACTTC. Its translation: CASSIGTSGTETQYF.